Below are 15 T cell receptor beta chains sequenced from a single sample in a study of shared clonotypes between healthy human individuals. Some clones are missing from TCRdb's copy, which holds only in-frame ones; the method was immunoSEQ multiplex PCR. The sample consists of about 1 million clones, 75% to 80% of them appearing once. Sequencing input: memory CD4+ T cells from PBMCs. The subset is: CD45RA-negative fraction. Receptor source: a man younger than 35 in good health. Some clones in this sample may be carry-over from other donors' samples.

The J gene is TRBJ2-3, the V gene TRBV7-9; D unresolved. CDR1 is SEHNR, CDR2 FQNEAQ, per germline (reference sequence). V was trimmed by 5 bases and J by 5 bases, leaving 8 bases between them. There are 12 residues in the CDR3. Here the CDR3 DNA reads TGTGCCAGCAGCCCATCGGGAGATACGCAGTATTTT. Protein: CASSPSGDTQYF.

This clone was seen a few times. V and J are TRBV11-3 and TRBJ2-1, with D hard to call. CDR3 length: 13 amino acids. CDR1 and CDR2 (germline): SGHNT, YENEEA. V lost 4 bases and J 3 bases, leaving 7 bases between the germline ends. CDR3 coding DNA: TGTGCCAGCAGCTCGGATTACTACAATGAGCAGTTCTTC. Its translation: CASSSDYYNEQFF.

A remark on this clone: Other DNA sequences within the sample encode an identical CDR3. The rearrangement links TRBV18 to TRBJ2-3; no reliable D call. CDR1 is KGHSH, CDR2 LQKENI, per germline. The CDR3 has 11 residues. Trimming stripped 3 bases from V and 5 bases from J, with 3 bases between. The CDR3 is CASSPGDTQYF. In nucleotides, the CDR3 is TGTGCCAGCTCACCTGGAGATACGCAGTATTTT.

The chain joins TRBV19 to TRBJ1-5, with 7 bases fitting TRBD1. V lost 2 bases and J lost 9; bases outside the gene matches: 10. Germline CDR1 is LNHDA and CDR2 is SQIVND (reference sequence). The CDR3 has 15 residues. CDR3 amino acids: CASSIRGQLPRPQHF. CDR3 DNA sequence: TGTGCCAGTAGTATAAGGGGGCAGCTACCTCGGCCCCAGCATTTT.

The genes are TRBV2 and TRBJ1-3; D remains ambiguous. The V gene's germline CDR1 is SNHLY and CDR2 FYNNEI. Trimming took off 2 bases at V and 0 bases at J, with 5 bases between the two ends. The CDR3 contains 14 residues. The CDR3 sequence: CASSEWGSGNTIYF. CDR3 nucleotide sequence: TGTGCCAGCAGTGAATGGGGCTCTGGAAACACCATATATTTT.

This chain joins TRBV7-3 and TRBJ2-3; D is unresolved. The CDR3 loop spans 16 amino acids. The V gene lost 2 bases and the J gene lost 2 bases, with 14 bases spanning the gap. The germline V gene encodes CDR1 SGHTA and CDR2 FQGTGA. In DNA, the CDR3 is TGTGCCAGCAGCTTAGGGGTCCAGTATTCCACAGATACGCAGTATTTT. It codes for CASSLGVQYSTDTQYF.

This chain links TRBV28 with TRBJ2-7, with 7 bases fitting TRBD1. After removal of 5 bases from V and 5 bases from J, the junction contained 9 bases not matched to a gene. CDR1 is MDHEN and CDR2 is SYDVKM in the germline V gene. The CDR3 runs to 14 residues. CDR3 in amino acids: CASSVGGARDEQYF. The CDR3 DNA is TGTGCCAGCAGTGTAGGGGGCGCTAGGGACGAGCAGTACTTC.

Of note for this clone: A much larger clone sits a single nucleotide away, making a read error possible. V gene TRBV7-9 combines with J gene TRBJ2-1, with a possible D match to TRBD1 (6 bases). Trimming removed 3 bases at V and 4 bases at J, with 7 bases between. This CDR3 comprises 13 residues. CDR1 and CDR2 (germline): SEHNR, FQNEAQ (reference sequence). The CDR3 reads CASSFTGYNEQFF. CDR3 coding DNA: TGTGCCAGCAGCTTCACAGGGTACAATGAGCAGTTCTTC.

The V and J genes are TRBV4-3 and TRBJ2-3; 12 bases map to TRBD2. With V trimmed by 4 bases and J by 0 bases, 8 bases remained unmatched. CDR1 LGHNA and CDR2 YSLEER come from the germline V gene. This CDR3 has 18 amino acids. CDR3 region: CASSLRRTSGVSTDTQYF. The DNA of the CDR3 is TGCGCCAGCAGCCTTCGTCGGACTAGCGGGGTTAGCACAGATACGCAGTATTTT.

The chain links TRBV2 to TRBJ2-1; 7 bases are a match to TRBD2. After removal of 9 bases from V and 9 bases from J, the junction contained 11 bases not matched to a gene. In germline, CDR1 is SNHLY, CDR2 FYNNEI. The CDR3 is made up of 13 amino acids. CDR3 coding DNA: TGTGCCAGTTCACTAGCGATGGTGGGTGAGCAGTTCTTC. Amino acid sequence: CASSLAMVGEQFF.

The chain joins TRBV27 to TRBJ2-5, with D uncertain. This CDR3 comprises 13 residues. CDR1 and CDR2 (germline): MNHEY, SMNVEV (reference sequence). Trimming cost V 6 bases and J 5 bases, with 13 bases left between them. The CDR3 coding sequence is TGTGCCAGCAGCTCCCTTCTTGGGGAGACCCAGTACTTC. Protein product: CASSSLLGETQYF.

This clone came up once. The gene calls are TRBV19 and TRBJ1-5; TRBD1 might be the D (6 bases). This CDR3 is 14 amino acids long. The germline gives CDR1 LNHDA, CDR2 SQIVND (reference sequence). Between the trimmed V and J ends, which lost 6 bases and 4 bases, there was a span of 13 bases. The CDR3 protein is CASRTRTVNQPQHF. The CDR3 coding sequence is TGTGCCAGTAGAACACGGACAGTTAATCAGCCCCAGCATTTT.

This clone appeared a few times. The genes are TRBV15 and TRBJ2-6, with a weak D call TRBD1 (6 bases). Between the trimmed V and J ends, which lost 5 bases and 1 base, there was a span of 15 bases. The CDR3 is 17 amino acids. CDR1 and CDR2 (germline): LNHNV, YYDKDF (reference sequence). CDR3 loop: CATSVGQGLSGANVLTF. In DNA form, the CDR3 reads TGTGCCACCAGCGTGGGGCAGGGGTTGTCTGGGGCCAACGTCCTGACTTTC. Using reference TRBV15 and TRBJ2-6 for the parts outside the CDR3, the full variable domain is DAMVIQNPRYQVTQFGKPVTLSCSQTLNHNVMYWYQQKSSQAPKLLFHYYDKDFNNEADTPDNFQSRRPNTSFCFLDIRSPGLGDTAMYLCATSVGQGLSGANVLTFGAGSRLTVL.

There are many counts of this clone. The J gene is TRBJ2-7, the V gene TRBV28, with D perhaps matching TRBD1 (6 bases). Trimming pared 11 bases from V and 7 bases from J, leaving 15 bases between. From germline, CDR1 is MDHEN and CDR2 SYDVKM. The CDR3 extends over 11 amino acids. CDR3 bases: TGTGCCGGCCGGACAGTAATAGAGCAGTACTTC. Amino acid sequence: CAGRTVIEQYF.

The V call is TRBV6-5, the J call TRBJ2-7; 9 nucleotides agree with TRBD2. After removal of 7 bases from V and 5 bases from J, the junction contained 6 bases not matched to a gene. This CDR3 spans 13 amino acids. CDR1 and CDR2 (germline): MNHEY, SVGAGI. The CDR3 loop reads CASTSGRWNEQYF. The CDR3 DNA is TGTGCCAGCACGAGCGGGAGGTGGAACGAGCAGTACTTC.